Shown below are 25 T cell receptor beta chains from a single sample sequenced in a study of CD8 T cells in Susac syndrome. Random hexamers were used to reverse transcribe an amount of 0.5 to 1 ug RNA. TCRdb ran MiXCR on the immunoSEQ multiplex PCR reads and lists one entry per CDR3 protein. The table includes about 250,000 distinct CDR3 sequences, around 95% detected once. Sequenced: CD4+ T cells from PBMCs. The receptor source for this set is a human donor with multiple sclerosis.

This clonotype was counted a single time. The chain uses TRBV7-6 and TRBJ1-2; 10 bases are shared with TRBD1. The germline gives CDR1 SGHVS, CDR2 FNYEAQ. J gave up 4 bases and V 0 bases, and 2 bases lay outside the gene matches. This CDR3 region has 15 residues. The DNA of the CDR3 is TGTGCCAGCAGCTTAGCGGACAGGGGGTCCTATGGCTACACCTTC. It encodes CASSLADRGSYGYTF.

The chain couples TRBV27 to TRBJ2-2; 11 nucleotides align to TRBD1. V dropped 5 bases and J dropped 4; count of bases not matched to a gene: 6. CDR1 is MNHEY, CDR2 SMNVEV, per germline (reference sequence). The CDR3 contains 16 residues. In nucleotides, the CDR3 is TGTGCCAGCAGTGACAGGGACAGGGGGGGCACCGGGGAGCTGTTTTTT. Protein: CASSDRDRGGTGELFF.

The V gene is TRBV3-1, the J gene TRBJ2-5, with a tentative D call TRBD2 (5 bases). Trimming took 2 bases from V and 3 from J, leaving 10 bases between them. From germline, CDR1 is LGHDT and CDR2 YNNKEL (reference sequence). This CDR3 spans 14 amino acids. The CDR3 coding sequence is TGTGCCAGCAGCCAAAGAACCGGGGAAGAGACCCAGTACTTC. Encoded protein: CASSQRTGEETQYF.

The chain recombines TRBV3-1 with TRBJ1-1; possibly TRBD1 for D (5 bases). The CDR3 spans 13 residues. Trimming cost V 4 bases and J 8 bases, with 14 bases left between them. The V gene's germline CDR1 is LGHDT and CDR2 YNNKEL (reference sequence). The CDR3 is CASSPPGRKEAFF. The CDR3 DNA reads TGTGCCAGCAGCCCTCCAGGGCGTAAAGAAGCTTTCTTT.

The V gene is TRBV7-2, the J gene TRBJ2-3; D might be TRBD1 or TRBD2, each matching 6 bases. Trimming took 6 bases from V and 5 from J, leaving 21 bases between them. CDR3 length: 16 residues. The germline V gene encodes CDR1 SGHTA and CDR2 FQGNSA. The CDR3 reads CASRRLGGGRGDTQYF. Here the CDR3 DNA reads TGTGCCAGCAGAAGGCTAGGTGGGGGGCGGGGAGATACGCAGTATTTT.

This sequence joins TRBV20-1 and TRBJ1-1; TRBD1 matches 8 bases. The CDR3 length is 14 residues. In germline, CDR1 is DFQATT, CDR2 SNEGSKA (reference sequence). J gave up 1 base and V 6 bases, and 7 bases lay outside the gene matches. The CDR3 DNA reads TGCAGTGCCCCGGGACAGGAGTCGAACACTGAAGCTTTCTTT. Protein sequence: CSAPGQESNTEAFF.

The V gene is TRBV29-1, the J gene TRBJ2-4; D might be TRBD1 or TRBD2, each matching 5 bases. There are 14 residues in the CDR3. Trimming cost V 4 bases and J 1 base, with 11 bases left between them. CDR1 is SQVTM, CDR2 ANQGSEA, per germline. The CDR3 loop reads CSVVGVGAKNIQYF. CDR3 DNA sequence: TGCAGCGTTGTGGGGGTTGGGGCCAAAAACATTCAGTACTTC. Combining the CDR3 with reference TRBV29-1 and TRBJ2-4 gives the whole variable domain SAVISQKPSRDICQRGTSLTIQCQVDSQVTMMFWYRQQPGQSLTLIATANQGSEATYESGFVIDKFPISRPNLTFSTLTVSNMSPEDSSIYLCSVVGVGAKNIQYFGAGTRLSVL.

This chain links TRBV10-2 with TRBJ2-1; D perhaps matches TRBD2 (5 bases). This CDR3 contains 15 residues. Trimming took 3 bases from V and 5 from J, leaving 14 bases between them. CDR1 WSHSY and CDR2 SAAADI come from the germline V gene. CDR3 DNA sequence: TGCGCCAGCAGTGACAGGACTGCCTGGAACAATGAGCAGTTCTTC. Amino acids: CASSDRTAWNNEQFF.

This rearrangement joins TRBV6-5 to TRBJ2-1; 7 positions match TRBD1. The ends lost 0 bases at V and 4 bases at J; junction bases unmatched: 6. Germline V gene data show CDR1 as MNHEY and CDR2 as SVGAGI. The CDR3 is made up of 16 amino acids. The CDR3 bases are TGTGCCAGCAGTTACTCGACAGGGATTGGGTACAATGAGCAGTTCTTC. Protein: CASSYSTGIGYNEQFF.

The CDR3 bases are TGTGCCAGCAGCGACAGGGTATCGGAGGCTTTCTTT. This encodes CASSDRVSEAFF. The J gene is TRBJ1-1, the V gene TRBV6-6; 7 nucleotides match TRBD1. Germline CDR1 is MNHNY and CDR2 is SVGAGI (reference sequence). Losses at the gene ends were 6 bases for V and 11 bases for J; bases not matched to a gene: 9. This CDR3 comprises 12 residues.

The chain recombines TRBV23-1 with TRBJ1-5; D is ambiguous. TRBV23-1 is known as an ORF, though its function is uncertain. This CDR3 is built from 16 residues. V lost 3 bases and J lost 0, with 12 bases in between. The CDR3 loop is CASSHKAVNSNQPQHF. CDR3 DNA sequence: TGCGCCAGCAGTCATAAGGCTGTCAATAGCAATCAGCCCCAGCATTTT.

The chain carries TRBV30 and TRBJ1-2, with TRBD1 identical over 8 bases. V lost 4 bases to trimming and J lost 3 bases; unmatched junction nucleotides: 7. This CDR3 region has 14 residues. The germline CDR1 and CDR2 sequences are GTSNPN and SVGIG (reference sequence). Here the CDR3 reads CAWNPGGLYYGYTF. In DNA, the CDR3 is TGTGCCTGGAATCCAGGGGGCCTTTACTATGGCTACACCTTC.

The rearrangement uses TRBV28 and TRBJ2-7; 8 bases fit TRBD2. V trimming: 10 bases; J trimming: 4 bases; junction bases outside the gene matches: 9. This CDR3 contains 13 residues. Germline CDR1 and CDR2: MDHEN and SYDVKM. CDR3 DNA: TGTGCCACCCTAACTAGCGGCGGGTACGAGCAGTACTTC. The encoded protein is CATLTSGGYEQYF.

The genes are TRBV12-3 or TRBV12-4 and TRBJ1-2, with D unclear. Trimming stripped 5 bases from V and 0 bases from J, with 13 bases between. The CDR3 has 15 residues. CDR3 region: CASSPGRKANYGYTF. CDR3 in DNA: TGTGCCAGCAGTCCCGGACGTAAAGCTAACTATGGCTACACCTTC.

The CDR3 is CASSSTGVPSPLHF. In nucleotides, the CDR3 is TGTGCCAGCAGCTCTACAGGGGTCCCATCACCCCTCCACTTT. This rearrangement joins TRBV5-4 to TRBJ1-6; 7 bases match TRBD1. J gave up 10 bases and V 3 bases, and 7 bases lay outside the gene matches. This CDR3 comprises 14 residues. CDR1 and CDR2 (germline): SGHNT, YYREEE (reference sequence).

V gene TRBV19 combines with J gene TRBJ2-6; maybe TRBD1 (6 bases). V was pared by 3 bases and J by 0 bases, with 12 bases between. The CDR3 has 17 residues. Looked up from germline, CDR1 is LNHDA and CDR2 is SQIVND (reference sequence). CDR3 in DNA: TGTGCCAGTAGTATGTACAGGGCAACCTCTGGGGCCAACGTCCTGACTTTC. Protein: CASSMYRATSGANVLTF.

The chain joins TRBV5-4 to TRBJ2-5; D is unclear. The CDR3 totals 15 residues. Between the trimmed V and J ends, which lost 0 bases and 2 bases, there was a span of 11 bases. Germline V lookup: CDR1 SGHNT, CDR2 YYREEE (reference sequence). CDR3: CASSLGSGRQETQYF. CDR3 coding DNA: TGTGCCAGCAGCTTGGGGTCCGGCAGGCAAGAGACCCAGTACTTC.

CDR3 nucleotides: TGCGCCAGCAGCACAGCCGTAGGACTAGCGGGGCCCGTAGAGCTGTTTTTT. It encodes CASSTAVGLAGPVELFF. The V call is TRBV5-1, the J call TRBJ2-2; 12 positions agree with TRBD2. V was clipped by 4 bases and J by 11 bases; unmatched bases: 15. The CDR3 has 17 residues. The V gene's germline CDR1 is SGHRS and CDR2 YFSETQ. The full variable domain, with the rest looked up from reference TRBV5-1 and TRBJ2-2, is KAGVTQTPRYLIKTRGQQVTLSCSPISGHRSVSWYQQTPGQGLQFLFEYFSETQRNKGNFPGRFSGRQFSNSRSEMNVSTLELGDSALYLCASSTAVGLAGPVELFFGEGSRLTVL.

The CDR3 loop is CAISETIREVDTQYF. CDR3 coding DNA: TGTGCCATCAGTGAAACCATCAGGGAGGTAGATACGCAGTATTTT. The V call is TRBV10-3, the J call TRBJ2-3; the D gene is possibly TRBD2 (6 bases). Germline V gene sequence: CDR1 ENHRY, CDR2 SYGVKD. Between the trimmed V and J ends, which lost 3 bases and 5 bases, there was a span of 15 bases. The CDR3 is 15 residues long.

The count of this clonotype is one. V usage is TRBV5-1 and J usage is TRBJ2-6, with 9 bases identical to TRBD2. Unmatched junction bases numbered 0, after V lost 2 bases and J lost 0 bases. This CDR3 is 16 amino acids long. The germline CDR1 and CDR2 sequences are SGHRS and YFSETQ. The CDR3 protein is CASSLAGGSGANVLTF. Here the CDR3 DNA reads TGCGCCAGCAGCTTAGCGGGAGGCTCTGGGGCCAACGTCCTGACTTTC.

The J gene is TRBJ1-6, the V gene TRBV18, with 10 positions matching TRBD1. Germline CDR1 reads KGHSH; CDR2 reads LQKENI. Trimming took 5 bases from V and 14 from J; bases not matched to a gene: 12. The CDR3 loop spans 15 amino acids. Here the CDR3 DNA reads TGTGCCAGCTCAACGGGACAGGGGCAAACGAACTCCCTCCACTTT. Its translation is CASSTGQGQTNSLHF.

The chain links TRBV6-2 or TRBV6-3 to TRBJ2-3; TRBD2 matches 7 bases. Germline trimming cut 2 bases from V and 3 bases from J; bases unmatched to any gene: 2. This CDR3 is built from 14 residues. From germline, CDR1 is MNHEY and CDR2 SVGEGT. DNA for the CDR3: TGTGCCAGCAGTTACCTACTAGCGACAGATACGCAGTATTTT. Its translation is CASSYLLATDTQYF.

The chain is built from TRBV6-2 or TRBV6-3 and TRBJ2-2; 7 bases match TRBD1. Germline V gives CDR1 MNHEY, CDR2 SVGEGT. This CDR3 region has 15 residues. J was trimmed by 6 bases and V by 4 bases; bases with no gene match: 8. The DNA for the CDR3 is TGTGCCAGCAGTTCGGGGACAGTAGTGGCCGGGGAGCTGTTTTTT. It translates to CASSSGTVVAGELFF.

A single count supports this clonotype. This sequence joins TRBV18 and TRBJ2-5; 9 bases are shared with TRBD1. J gave up 3 bases and V 3 bases, and 5 bases lay outside the gene matches. Germline loops: CDR1 KGHSH, CDR2 LQKENI. The CDR3 runs to 15 residues. CDR3 in DNA: TGTGCCAGCTCACCCGGGACAGGGCGAAAAGAGACCCAGTACTTC. This translates into CASSPGTGRKETQYF.

This chain joins TRBV20-1 and TRBJ1-2, with D maybe TRBD1 (5 bases). Germline CDR1 is DFQATT and CDR2 is SNEGSKA (reference sequence). Trimming removed 3 bases at V and 8 bases at J, with 13 bases between. The CDR3 is 12 amino acids. The CDR3 protein is CSARGGHSGYTF. CDR3 coding DNA: TGCAGTGCTAGGGGCGGACATAGCGGCTACACCTTC.